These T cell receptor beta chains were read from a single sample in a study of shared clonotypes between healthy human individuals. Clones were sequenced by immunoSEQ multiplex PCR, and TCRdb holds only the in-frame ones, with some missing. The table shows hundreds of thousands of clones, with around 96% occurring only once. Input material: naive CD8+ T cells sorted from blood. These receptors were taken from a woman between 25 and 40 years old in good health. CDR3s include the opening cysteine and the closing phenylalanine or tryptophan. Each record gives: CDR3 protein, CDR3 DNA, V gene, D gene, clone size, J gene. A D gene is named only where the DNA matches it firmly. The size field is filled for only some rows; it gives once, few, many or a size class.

CDR3aa: CASSDGKLGGPEAFF
CDR3nt: TGCGCCAGCAGTGATGGAAAATTGGGGGGGCCTGAAGCTTTCTTT
v_gene: TRBV10-1
d_gene: NA
abundance: NA
j_gene: TRBJ1-1

CDR3aa: CASRDTAGGEQYF
CDR3nt: TGTGCCAGCAGGGACACAGCAGGAGGCGAGCAGTACTTC
v_gene: TRBV28
d_gene: NA
abundance: NA
j_gene: TRBJ2-7

CDR3aa: CASSYLGYTF
CDR3nt: TGTGCCAGCAGCTACCTTGGCTACACCTTC
v_gene: TRBV2
d_gene: NA
abundance: NA
j_gene: TRBJ1-2

CDR3aa: CASSRFLGAADTQYF
CDR3nt: TGTGCCAGCAGTCGATTCCTCGGGGCAGCAGATACGCAGTATTTT
v_gene: TRBV28
d_gene: NA
abundance: NA
j_gene: TRBJ2-3

CDR3aa: CASSQDVGPSYGYTF
CDR3nt: TGTGCCAGCAGCCAAGATGTTGGACCCTCCTATGGCTACACCTTC
v_gene: TRBV4-2
d_gene: NA
abundance: few
j_gene: TRBJ1-2

CDR3aa: CASSLWGPPNNEQFF
CDR3nt: TGTGCCAGCAGTTTATGGGGCCCGCCCAACAATGAGCAGTTCTTC
v_gene: TRBV27
d_gene: NA
abundance: NA
j_gene: TRBJ2-1

CDR3aa: CASSLMGHMTGELFF
CDR3nt: TGTGCCAGCAGTTTAATGGGACACATGACCGGGGAGCTGTTTTTT
v_gene: TRBV27
d_gene: NA
abundance: NA
j_gene: TRBJ2-2

CDR3aa: CASSPHGGEGPGELFF
CDR3nt: TGTGCCAGCAGCCCCCATGGGGGGGAGGGCCCGGGGGAGCTGTTTTTT
v_gene: TRBV4-2
d_gene: TRBD2
abundance: once
j_gene: TRBJ2-2

CDR3aa: CAISRDSSYEQYF
CDR3nt: TGTGCCATCAGCCGGGACAGCTCCTACGAGCAGTACTTC
v_gene: TRBV10-3
d_gene: TRBD1
abundance: NA
j_gene: TRBJ2-7

CDR3aa: CASSFSGVFMGEQYF
CDR3nt: TGTGCCAGCAGCTTTTCCGGGGTGTTCATGGGAGAGCAGTACTTC
v_gene: TRBV7-9
d_gene: NA
abundance: NA
j_gene: TRBJ2-7

CDR3aa: CASSDLGETYGYTF
CDR3nt: TGTGCCAGCAGTGACCTGGGAGAGACCTATGGCTACACCTTC
v_gene: TRBV2
d_gene: NA
abundance: NA
j_gene: TRBJ1-2

CDR3aa: CATSSRHMNTEAFF
CDR3nt: TGTGCCACCAGCTCTCGACATATGAACACTGAAGCTTTCTTT
v_gene: TRBV15
d_gene: NA
abundance: NA
j_gene: TRBJ1-1